These 29 T cell receptor beta chains were sequenced from one sample in a study of T cell responses to AZD1222 COVID-19 vaccine. Profiled with immunoSEQ multiplex PCR; TCRdb holds only in-frame clones, not every one. Of some 130,000 clones in the sample, 80% to 95% were seen once. This sample comprised peripheral blood, obtained on day 0 of AZD1222 vaccination. The receptor source for this set is an adult in good health.

The chain couples TRBV6-5 to TRBJ1-2; D remains ambiguous. This CDR3 has 15 amino acids. The germline gives CDR1 MNHEY, CDR2 SVGAGI. Trimming left V 2 bases short and J 9 bases short, with 19 bases between. CDR3 DNA sequence: TGTGCCAGCAGTTACCAAAATTCCATCCGGGGAAGCTACACCTTC. Translation gives CASSYQNSIRGSYTF.

The chain carries TRBV28 and TRBJ2-7; 8 positions agree with TRBD2. The germline CDR1 and CDR2 sequences are MDHEN and SYDVKM. V was pared by 4 bases and J by 3 bases, with 11 bases of the junction left unmatched. The CDR3 loop spans 16 amino acids. The CDR3 loop reads CASSSALAGADYEQYF. The CDR3 DNA sequence: TGTGCCAGCAGTTCCGCGCTAGCGGGTGCTGACTACGAGCAGTACTTC.

This chain links TRBV6-5 with TRBJ1-1; 8 bases are shared with TRBD1. Germline V CDR1 and CDR2: MNHEY, SVGAGI. The CDR3 is 15 residues long. J gave up 11 bases and V 2 bases, and 13 bases lay outside the gene matches. The CDR3 DNA follows: TGTGCCAGCAGTTACCAAGGGACAGGTCTCATTGATGCTTTCTTT. This codes for CASSYQGTGLIDAFF.

The chain has TRBV10-1 and TRBJ2-1; 11 bases line up with TRBD2. The CDR3 has 15 residues. The V gene end was trimmed by 5 bases and the J gene end by 8 bases; junction bases not matched to a gene: 8. Looked up from germline, CDR1 is WNHNN and CDR2 is SYGVQD (reference sequence). The CDR3 nucleotides are TGCGCCAGCAGTCCGACTAGCGGGGCCCGCGATGAGCAGTTCTTC. It yields the protein CASSPTSGARDEQFF.

The V gene is TRBV4-1, the J gene TRBJ2-7; no definite D call. Trimming cost V 1 base and J 0 bases, with 4 bases left between them. Germline-derived CDR1 and CDR2 are MGHRA and YSYEKL. This CDR3 contains 13 residues. CDR3 nucleotide sequence: TGCGCCAGCAGCCAAGCAGACTCCTACGAGCAGTACTTC. Translating it yields CASSQADSYEQYF.

V and J are TRBV28 and TRBJ2-7; 11 nucleotides match TRBD2. Germline V gene lookup returns CDR1 MDHEN and CDR2 SYDVKM. The CDR3 extends over 16 amino acids. Trimming at V came to 4 bases and at J to 4 bases, leaving 9 bases not matched to a gene. DNA of the CDR3: TGTGCCAGCAGTTCCTTTTTAGCGGGAGGGGGATACGAGCAGTACTTC. It translates to CASSSFLAGGGYEQYF.

This clone was recorded only once. This rearrangement joins TRBV9 to TRBJ2-7, with D possibly matching TRBD2 (6 bases). There are 14 residues in the CDR3. CDR1 is SGDLS, CDR2 YYNGEE, per germline. V lost 0 bases and J lost 6, with 13 bases in between. Here the CDR3 DNA reads TGTGCCAGCAGCGTAGCTGTGCGGGACGGCGAGCAGTACTTC. It codes for CASSVAVRDGEQYF. The full variable domain, with the rest looked up from reference TRBV9 and TRBJ2-7, is DSGVTQTPKHLITATGQRVTLRCSPRSGDLSVYWYQQSLDQGLQFLIQYYNGEERAKGNILERFSAQQFPDLHSELNLSSLELGDSALYFCASSVAVRDGEQYFGPGTRLTVT.

The CDR3 region is CASSQDLVVASGSYTTDTQYF. The DNA for the CDR3 is TGCGCCAGCAGCCAAGATCTGGTAGTCGCTAGCGGGAGTTACACCACAGATACGCAGTATTTT. The V and J genes are TRBV4-1 and TRBJ2-3, with TRBD2 matching over 10 bases. Per germline, CDR1 MGHRA and CDR2 YSYEKL. Trimming at V came to 0 bases and at J to 2 bases, leaving 17 bases not matched to a gene. The CDR3 runs 21 residues.

The chain joins TRBV3-1 (or the pseudogene TRBV3-2) to TRBJ1-6; D gene uncertain. V shed 1 base and J shed 4 bases, with 14 bases lying between them. This CDR3 comprises 17 residues. Per the germline V gene, CDR1 is LGHDT and CDR2 is YNNKEL (reference sequence). CDR3 in DNA: TGTGCCAGCAGCCAAGTCCTAGAGATTAATTATAATTCACCCCTCCACTTT. Translating gives CASSQVLEINYNSPLHF.

The rearrangement uses TRBV20-1 and TRBJ2-1; D is undetermined. Deletions cut 4 bases from V and 6 bases from J, with 4 bases between. CDR1 and CDR2 from the germline V gene are DFQATT and SNEGSKA (reference sequence). The CDR3 consists of 10 residues. In nucleotides, the CDR3 is TGCAGTGCTAATGTCAATGAGCAGTTCTTC. It encodes CSANVNEQFF.

The sample holds a few counts of this clone. The chain joins TRBV3-1 (or the pseudogene TRBV3-2) to TRBJ2-3, with D possibly being TRBD2 (6 bases). Trimming cost V 8 bases and J 6 bases, with 6 bases left between them. CDR1 and CDR2 from the germline V gene are LGHDT and YNNKEL (reference sequence). This CDR3 contains 10 residues. This CDR3 is CASRGDTQYF. CDR3 DNA sequence: TGTGCCAGCCGGGGGGATACGCAGTATTTT.

The CDR3 here is CASSKDREVDEQYF. DNA of the CDR3: TGTGCCAGTAGTAAGGACAGGGAAGTGGACGAGCAGTACTTC. The chain carries TRBV19 and TRBJ2-7; 8 bases line up with TRBD1. There are 14 residues in the CDR3. The germline gives CDR1 LNHDA, CDR2 SQIVND (reference sequence). The trim removed 4 bases at V and 5 bases at J, leaving 7 bases unmatched.

The CDR3 region is CASTIAKLGDEQFF. The CDR3 DNA sequence: TGTGCCAGCACGATAGCCAAACTTGGCGATGAGCAGTTCTTC. V and J are TRBV2 and TRBJ2-1; D unclear. The CDR3 loop spans 14 amino acids. CDR1 is SNHLY, CDR2 FYNNEI, per germline. Trimming pared 7 bases from V and 8 bases from J, leaving 18 bases between. The full variable domain, with the rest looked up from reference TRBV2 and TRBJ2-1, is EPEVTQTPSHQVTQMGQEVILRCVPISNHLYFYWYRQILGQKVEFLVSFYNNEISEKSEIFDDQFSVERPDGSNFTLKIRSTKLEDSAMYFCASTIAKLGDEQFFGPGTRLTVL.

The chain joins TRBV9 to TRBJ2-1, with TRBD2 matching 9 bases. CDR3 length: 19 residues. V shed 3 bases, J shed 8 bases, and the junction held 21 bases outside the gene matches. Germline V CDR1 and CDR2: SGDLS, YYNGEE. Written as DNA, the CDR3 is TGTGCCAGCAGCGGTTACGACAAAATAGCGGGGGACGTTTTTCATGAGCAGTTCTTC. Translated: CASSGYDKIAGDVFHEQFF.

The V and J genes are TRBV3-1 (or the pseudogene TRBV3-2) and TRBJ1-2; weak D call: TRBD1 (6 bases). Between the trimmed V and J ends, which lost 6 bases and 2 bases, there was a span of 13 bases. CDR3 length: 14 amino acids. The germline CDR1 and CDR2 sequences are LGHDT and YNNKEL (reference sequence). CDR3 DNA: TGTGCCAGCAGTTACAGGGACACCAACTATGGCTACACCTTC. It translates to CASSYRDTNYGYTF.

This rearrangement joins TRBV4-1 to TRBJ1-4, with unresolved D. The CDR3 loop spans 13 amino acids. Per germline, CDR1 MGHRA and CDR2 YSYEKL. V lost 4 bases, J lost 5 bases, and 8 bases lay in between. As DNA, the CDR3 is TGCGCCAGCAGCCGAGAAGGAAATGAAAAACTGTTTTTT. Translating gives CASSREGNEKLFF.

This chain links TRBV11-2 with TRBJ2-1, with 12 positions matching TRBD1. This CDR3 is built from 18 residues. J lost 8 bases, V lost 5 bases, and 16 bases had no gene match. The germline V gene encodes CDR1 SGHAT and CDR2 FQNNGV. The CDR3 bases are TGTGCCAGCAGCCAAATAAACCGGGACAGGGGGCGCCCGTATGAGCAGTTCTTC. Translation: CASSQINRDRGRPYEQFF.

The genes are TRBV18 and TRBJ2-5; no firm D call. The germline V gene has CDR1 KGHSH and CDR2 LQKENI. V was cut by 2 bases and J by 1 base, with 5 bases left in between. The CDR3 extends over 13 amino acids. The CDR3 bases are TGTGCCAGCTCACCAGGCCTCCAAGAGACCCAGTACTTC. Translated, it gives CASSPGLQETQYF.

The chain links TRBV5-6 to TRBJ2-4, with TRBD1 identical over 7 bases. The CDR3 has 15 amino acids. V dropped 4 bases and J dropped 1; count of bases not matched to a gene: 5. Germline V gives CDR1 SGHDT, CDR2 YYEEEE. In DNA, the CDR3 is TGTGCCAGCAGCCGACAGGGTTCGGCCAAAAACATTCAGTACTTC. Protein product: CASSRQGSAKNIQYF.

In this sample, this clone turned up once. The V gene is TRBV5-1, the J gene TRBJ2-3; 13 bases are a match to TRBD2. Germline CDR1 SGHRS, CDR2 YFSETQ. V shed 5 bases, J shed 6 bases, and the junction held 9 bases outside the gene matches. The CDR3 extends over 16 amino acids. The CDR3 protein is CASRSGLAGSGDTQYF. In DNA form, the CDR3 reads TGCGCCAGCAGGTCGGGACTAGCGGGGAGCGGGGATACGCAGTATTTT.

The gene calls are TRBV19 and TRBJ1-6; a weak D match, TRBD1 (5 bases). The CDR3 sequence is 18 residues long. Germline values: CDR1 LNHDA, CDR2 SQIVND (reference sequence). V dropped 6 bases and J dropped 0 bases, with 18 bases sitting between them. In DNA, the CDR3 is TGTGCCAGTAGATCGACAGAGCTACTGAGCTCCTATAATTCACCCCTCCACTTT. Its protein product is CASRSTELLSSYNSPLHF. Full variable domain (outside the CDR3, taken from reference TRBV19 and TRBJ1-6): DGGITQSPKYLFRKEGQNVTLSCEQNLNHDAMYWYRQDPGQGLRLIYYSQIVNDFQKGDIAEGYSVSREKKESFPLTVTSAQKNPTAFYLCASRSTELLSSYNSPLHFGNGTRLTVT.

This clone has a handful of counts. The genes are TRBV5-1 and TRBJ2-2, with unresolved D. Trimming cost V 3 bases and J 1 base, with 10 bases left between them. CDR3 length: 15 amino acids. From germline, CDR1 is SGHRS and CDR2 YFSETQ. For the CDR3, the DNA is TGCGCCAGCAGCTGGTCGGGTGAGAACACCGGGGAGCTGTTTTTT. This translates into CASSWSGENTGELFF.

This clone was detected only once. The chain uses TRBV5-1 and TRBJ2-1; D uncertain. CDR1 SGHRS and CDR2 YFSETQ come from the germline V gene. CDR3 length equals 16 residues. The V gene lost 0 bases and the J gene lost 0 bases, with 10 bases spanning the gap. The CDR3 nucleotides read TGCGCCAGCAGCTTGGCCCTCGCGAACTCCTACAATGAGCAGTTCTTC. It codes for CASSLALANSYNEQFF.

V and J are TRBV18 and TRBJ2-1; unclear D gene. Germline CDR1 and CDR2: KGHSH and LQKENI. The CDR3 has 12 amino acids. The V and J ends lost 3 bases and 9 bases respectively, with 9 bases between them. The CDR3 reads CASSPKDGEQFF. CDR3 sequence (DNA): TGTGCCAGCTCACCCAAGGACGGTGAGCAGTTCTTC.

The chain has TRBV5-1 and TRBJ2-3; 9 nucleotides line up with TRBD1. Germline CDR1 is SGHRS and CDR2 is YFSETQ. The CDR3 runs 16 residues. Trimming took 4 bases from V and 0 from J; bases not matched to a gene: 6. Here the CDR3 reads CASSHRQGVSTDTQYF. The CDR3 nucleotides are TGCGCCAGCAGCCACCGACAGGGGGTCAGCACAGATACGCAGTATTTT.

This chain links TRBV19 with TRBJ1-5; no definite D call. V lost 3 bases to trimming and J lost 3 bases, with 12 bases between them. This CDR3 region has 15 residues. CDR1 LNHDA and CDR2 SQIVND come from the germline V gene (reference sequence). The CDR3 protein is CASSITQHANQPQHF. CDR3 DNA sequence: TGTGCCAGTAGTATTACCCAACACGCCAATCAGCCCCAGCATTTT. Based on the CDR3 plus reference TRBV19 and TRBJ1-5, the full variable domain is DGGITQSPKYLFRKEGQNVTLSCEQNLNHDAMYWYRQDPGQGLRLIYYSQIVNDFQKGDIAEGYSVSREKKESFPLTVTSAQKNPTAFYLCASSITQHANQPQHFGDGTRLSIL.

The CDR3 nucleotides are TGTGCCAGCAGCTCCGGGACTAGCGGCCACAATGAGCAGTTCTTC. Its translation is CASSSGTSGHNEQFF. The genes are TRBV27 and TRBJ2-1; 11 nucleotides agree with TRBD2. Germline V gene lookup returns CDR1 MNHEY and CDR2 SMNVEV (reference sequence). V shed 6 bases, J shed 5 bases, and the junction held 6 bases outside the gene matches. This CDR3 has 15 residues.

CDR3 DNA: TGTGCCACCAGCAGGGACAGGACGGGCACAGATACGCAGTATTTT. Translating gives CATSRDRTGTDTQYF. The rearrangement links TRBV15 to TRBJ2-3; 7 nucleotides align to TRBD1. The germline CDR1 and CDR2 sequences are LNHNV and YYDKDF (reference sequence). Trimming cost V 3 bases and J 1 base; bases outside gene matches: 4. The length of the CDR3 is 15 residues.

The J gene is TRBJ1-1, the V gene TRBV29-1; D is possibly TRBD1 (5 bases). The CDR3 length is 14 residues. Germline V CDR1 and CDR2: SQVTM, ANQGSEA. V was clipped by 7 bases and J by 2 bases, with 17 bases between them. CDR3 in amino acids: CSARGAQDNTEAFF. CDR3 nucleotides: TGCAGCGCTCGAGGCGCACAGGACAACACTGAAGCTTTCTTT.